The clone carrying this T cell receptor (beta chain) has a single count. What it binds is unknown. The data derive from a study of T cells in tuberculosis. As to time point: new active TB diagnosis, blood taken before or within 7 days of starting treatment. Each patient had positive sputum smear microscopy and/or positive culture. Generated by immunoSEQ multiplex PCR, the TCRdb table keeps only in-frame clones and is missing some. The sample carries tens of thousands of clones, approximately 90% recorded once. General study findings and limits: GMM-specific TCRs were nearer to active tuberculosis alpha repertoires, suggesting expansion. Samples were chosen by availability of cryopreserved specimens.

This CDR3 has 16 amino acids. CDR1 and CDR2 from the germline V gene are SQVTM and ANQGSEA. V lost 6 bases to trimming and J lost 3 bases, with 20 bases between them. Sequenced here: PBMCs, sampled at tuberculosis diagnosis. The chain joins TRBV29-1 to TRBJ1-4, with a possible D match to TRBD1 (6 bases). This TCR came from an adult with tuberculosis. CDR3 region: CSVLHREAGANEKLFF. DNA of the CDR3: TGCAGCGTGCTGCACAGGGAGGCGGGAGCTAATGAAAAACTGTTTTTT. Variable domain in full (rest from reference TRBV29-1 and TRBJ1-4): SAVISQKPSRDICQRGTSLTIQCQVDSQVTMMFWYRQQPGQSLTLIATANQGSEATYESGFVIDKFPISRPNLTFSTLTVSNMSPEDSSIYLCSVLHREAGANEKLFFGSGTQLSVL.